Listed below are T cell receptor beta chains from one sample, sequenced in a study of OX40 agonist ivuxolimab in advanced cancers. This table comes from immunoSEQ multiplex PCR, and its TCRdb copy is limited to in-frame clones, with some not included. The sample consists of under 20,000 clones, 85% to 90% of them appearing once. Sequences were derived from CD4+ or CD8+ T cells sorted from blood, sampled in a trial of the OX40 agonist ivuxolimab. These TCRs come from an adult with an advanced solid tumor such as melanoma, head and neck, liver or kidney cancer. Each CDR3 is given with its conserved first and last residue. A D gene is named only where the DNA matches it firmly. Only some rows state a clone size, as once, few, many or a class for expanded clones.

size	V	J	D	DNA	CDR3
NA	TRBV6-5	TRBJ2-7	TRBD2	TGTGCCAGCAGTGGACTAGCGGGAGAAGGATACGAGCAGTACTTC	CASSGLAGEGYEQYF
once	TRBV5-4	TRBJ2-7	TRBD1	TGTGCCAGCAGCTTGGAGGGGGACAGGAGGGCCCACGAGCAGTACTTC	CASSLEGDRRAHEQYF
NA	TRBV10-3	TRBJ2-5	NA	TGTGCCATCAGTGAGTCGAGGGTAGAGACCCAGTACTTC	CAISESRVETQYF
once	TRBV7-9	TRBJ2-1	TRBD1	TGTGCCAGCAGCCTCCGGGACAGATACAATGAGCAGTTCTTC	CASSLRDRYNEQFF
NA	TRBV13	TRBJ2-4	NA	TGTGCCAGCAGCTTCCGAAGGGAACGAACGGGGAACATTCAGTACTTC	CASSFRRERTGNIQYF
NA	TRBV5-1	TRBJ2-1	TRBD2	TGCGCCAGCAGCTTGTGGACTAGCGGGACATCCAATGAGCAGTTCTTC	CASSLWTSGTSNEQFF
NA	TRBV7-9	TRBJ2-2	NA	TGTGCCAGCCATAGGACGGCGGGACCTCCGAACACCGGGGAGCTGTTTTTT	CASHRTAGPPNTGELFF
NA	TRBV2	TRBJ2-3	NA	TGTGCCAGCAGTGGACTGAATACGCAGTATTTT	CASSGLNTQYF
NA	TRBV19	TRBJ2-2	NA	TGTGCCAGTAGTCCATTAGCGAGAGGAACCGGGGAGCTGTTTTTT	CASSPLARGTGELFF
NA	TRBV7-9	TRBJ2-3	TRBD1	TGTGCCAGCAACCCCAGGGGGCAAGCTAGCACAGATACGCAGTATTTT	CASNPRGQASTDTQYF
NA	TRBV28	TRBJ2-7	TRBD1	TGTGCCAGCAGTTTAGGACAGGGGATCTACGAGCAGTACTTC	CASSLGQGIYEQYF
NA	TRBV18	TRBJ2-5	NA	TGTGCCAGCTCACCACCGCTGGGGGAGACCCAGTACTTC	CASSPPLGETQYF
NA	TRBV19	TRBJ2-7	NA	TGTGCCAGTAGTATAGCCGGGAAAGGCTCCTACGAGCAGTACTTC	CASSIAGKGSYEQYF
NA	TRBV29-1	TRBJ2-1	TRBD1	TGCAGCGTTATACAGGGGGCGGGGGTTGATGAGCAGTTCTTC	CSVIQGAGVDEQFF
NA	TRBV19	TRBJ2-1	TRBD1	TGTGCCAGTAGTACGACAGGGGGCGCGGGCTACAATGAGCAGTTCTTC	CASSTTGGAGYNEQFF
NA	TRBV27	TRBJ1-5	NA	TGTGCCAGCCACACTTGGGGAACCAATCAGCCCCAGCATTTT	CASHTWGTNQPQHF
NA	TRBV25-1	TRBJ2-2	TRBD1	TGTGCCAGCAGTGATGCAACGGGACAGGGGTACACCGGGGAGCTGTTTTTT	CASSDATGQGYTGELFF
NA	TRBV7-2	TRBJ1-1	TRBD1	TGTGCCAGCAGCTTGTCGGACAGGCTTGAAGCTTTCTTT	CASSLSDRLEAFF
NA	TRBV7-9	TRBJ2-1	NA	TGTGCCAGCAGCTTAGTGCCCGAGGGGTATGAGCAGTTCTTC	CASSLVPEGYEQFF
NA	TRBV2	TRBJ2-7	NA	TGTGCCAGCAGTGACCCAGGGGCCTACGAGCAGTACTTC	CASSDPGAYEQYF
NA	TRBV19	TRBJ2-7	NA	TGTGCCAGTAGTCCCGGGCCCTACGAGCAGTACTTC	CASSPGPYEQYF
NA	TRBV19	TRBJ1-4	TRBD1	TGTGCCAGTAAAGACGGACAGGCCGCAACTAATGAAAAACTGTTTTTT	CASKDGQAATNEKLFF
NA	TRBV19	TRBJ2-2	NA	TGTGCCAGTAGTATTCTCACAACCGGGACTCCAAGGACCGGGGAGCTGTTTTTT	CASSILTTGTPRTGELFF
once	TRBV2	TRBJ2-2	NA	TGTGCCAGCAGTGCCCCCTACACCGGGGAGCTGTTTTTT	CASSAPYTGELFF
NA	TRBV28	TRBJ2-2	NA	TGTGCCGGCTCCGGGAACGGGGAGCTGTTTTTT	CAGSGNGELFF
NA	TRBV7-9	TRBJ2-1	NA	TGTGCCAGCACTACCTACAATGAGCAGTTCTTC	CASTTYNEQFF
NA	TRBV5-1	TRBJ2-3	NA	TGCGCCAGCAGCTTAAATGGGGCAGATACGCAGTATTTT	CASSLNGADTQYF
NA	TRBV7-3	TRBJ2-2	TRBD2	TGTGCCAGCAGCTTAGAGGTAGCGGGGGCAGTCGCGAACACCGGGGAGCTGTTTTTT	CASSLEVAGAVANTGELFF
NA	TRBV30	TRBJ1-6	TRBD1	TGTGCCTGGAGTGATGACAGGGACCTTAATTCACCCCTCCACTTT	CAWSDDRDLNSPLHF
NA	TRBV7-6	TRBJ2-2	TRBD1	TGTGCCAGCAGCAACAACAGGGGGCTGGGCGGGGAGCTGTTTTTT	CASSNNRGLGGELFF